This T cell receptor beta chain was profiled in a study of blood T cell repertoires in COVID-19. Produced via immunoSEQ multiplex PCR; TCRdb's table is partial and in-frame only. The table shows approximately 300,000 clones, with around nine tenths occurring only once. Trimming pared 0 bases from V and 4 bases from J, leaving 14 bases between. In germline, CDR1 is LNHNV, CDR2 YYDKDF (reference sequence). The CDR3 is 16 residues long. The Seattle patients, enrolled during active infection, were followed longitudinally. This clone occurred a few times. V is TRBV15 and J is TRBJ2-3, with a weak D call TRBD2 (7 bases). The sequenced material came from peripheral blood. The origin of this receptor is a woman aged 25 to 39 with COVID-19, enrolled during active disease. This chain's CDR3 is CATSREPGRGPDTQYF. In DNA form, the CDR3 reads TGTGCCACCAGCAGAGAGCCGGGGCGGGGGCCAGATACGCAGTATTTT.